This T cell receptor beta chain was recorded in a study of T-cell reconstitution after alpha-beta-depleted transplantation in children. Trimming removed 4 bases at V and 4 bases at J, with 11 bases between. CDR3 length equals 14 residues. Looked up from germline, CDR1 is MNHEY and CDR2 is SVGEGT. A library of TCRbeta sequences, prepared with unique molecular identifiers, was generated. TCRdb reprocessed the PCR reads via MiXCR and lists one record per CDR3 protein. Among more than 550,000 distinct CDR3 sequences listed, over 9.5% were seen once. Sequencing used PBMCs from the stem cell graft donor, obtained from the stem cell graft. This receptor was obtained from a human donor who donated a stem cell graft to a child with acute myeloid leukemia. The chain links TRBV6-2 or TRBV6-3 to TRBJ1-5; D unresolved. The CDR3 is CASSWTSGNQPQHF. The CDR3, as DNA: TGTGCCAGCAGTTGGACCTCGGGTAATCAGCCCCAGCATTTT.